A single sample is the source of the 15 T cell receptor beta chains below, sequenced in a study of OX40 agonist ivuxolimab in advanced cancers. Assay used: immunoSEQ multiplex PCR; TCRdb lists only in-frame clones, some missing. The data hold about 78,000 clones, with 80% to 90% observed a single time. Specimen: CD4+ or CD8+ T cells sorted from blood, collected in a trial of the OX40 agonist ivuxolimab. The receptors were sampled from an adult with an advanced solid tumor such as melanoma, head and neck, liver or kidney cancer.

This chain connects TRBV4-2 to TRBJ2-1, with 7 bases lining up with TRBD2. The CDR3 spans 15 residues. J lost 1 base, V lost 3 bases, and 3 bases had no gene match. CDR1 LGHNA and CDR2 YNFKEQ come from the germline V gene. DNA of the CDR3: TGTGCCAGCAGCCATACTAGCGCTTCCTACAATGAGCAGTTCTTC. Translating gives CASSHTSASYNEQFF.

The chain joins TRBV18 to TRBJ2-5; D is ambiguous. Per the germline V gene, CDR1 is KGHSH and CDR2 is LQKENI. With 0 bases removed from V and 2 bases from J, the gap between germline ends came to 7 bases. The CDR3 loop spans 14 amino acids. The CDR3 protein is CASSPPNKQETQYF. The CDR3 nucleotides are TGTGCCAGCTCACCACCTAATAAGCAAGAGACCCAGTACTTC.

This clone was picked up one time. The chain couples TRBV5-5 to TRBJ1-4; D unclear. Germline V gene sequence: CDR1 SGHKS, CDR2 YYEKEE (reference sequence). The CDR3 loop spans 14 amino acids. V was cut by 2 bases and J by 6 bases, with 11 bases left in between. Here the CDR3 DNA reads TGTGCCAGCAGCTTTTCGCAGGACGATGAAAAACTGTTTTTT. Amino acids: CASSFSQDDEKLFF.

The rearrangement links TRBV18 to TRBJ1-1; 9 positions match TRBD1. From germline, CDR1 is KGHSH and CDR2 LQKENI. This CDR3 comprises 14 residues. V dropped 3 bases and J dropped 6; count of bases not matched to a gene: 5. The CDR3 nucleotides read TGTGCCAGCTCACCTTTGGACAGGGGCTCTGAAGCTTTCTTT. Amino acid sequence: CASSPLDRGSEAFF.

This clone turned up a few times. The chain combines TRBV28 with TRBJ1-4; no clear D gene. Germline V gives CDR1 MDHEN, CDR2 SYDVKM. The CDR3 loop spans 14 amino acids. V was pared by 6 bases and J by 4 bases, with 12 bases between. This CDR3 is CASRWGSSNEKLFF. In DNA form, the CDR3 reads TGTGCCAGCAGATGGGGATCAAGTAATGAAAAACTGTTTTTT.

The chain recombines TRBV7-9 with TRBJ2-5, with 8 bases that match TRBD2. The CDR3 extends over 16 amino acids. Per germline, CDR1 SEHNR and CDR2 FQNEAQ (reference sequence). J was trimmed by 2 bases and V by 5 bases; bases with no gene match: 10. The CDR3 coding sequence is TGTGCCAGCAGCCCCCACCCACTAGCGGTGCAAGAGACCCAGTACTTC. Residues: CASSPHPLAVQETQYF.

The rearrangement links TRBV6-5 to TRBJ2-7; TRBD2 aligns across 9 bases. This CDR3 contains 14 residues. Germline V gene sequence: CDR1 MNHEY, CDR2 SVGAGI. Trimming cost V 5 bases and J 2 bases; bases outside gene matches: 4. The CDR3 loop is CASSPTSGPYEQYF. The CDR3 DNA follows: TGTGCCAGCAGTCCGACTAGCGGACCCTACGAGCAGTACTTC.

The genes are TRBV10-3 and TRBJ2-3; D gene unclear. The CDR3 has 14 amino acids. Germline V lookup: CDR1 ENHRY, CDR2 SYGVKD. V was shortened by 6 bases and J by 2 bases, with 12 bases between the two germline ends. This chain's CDR3 is CAISETGITDTQYF. CDR3 sequence (DNA): TGTGCCATCAGCGAAACTGGAATCACAGATACGCAGTATTTT.

This chain links TRBV9 with TRBJ2-2; TRBD2 might be the D (5 bases). Germline values: CDR1 SGDLS, CDR2 YYNGEE. V was clipped by 3 bases and J by 1 base, with 7 bases between them. This CDR3 has 14 residues. CDR3: CASSGTQNTGELFF. The CDR3 DNA reads as TGTGCCAGCAGCGGGACTCAGAACACCGGGGAGCTGTTTTTT.

The chain carries TRBV4-1 and TRBJ2-2; D may match TRBD1 or TRBD2 (5 bases each). Germline lookup yields CDR1 MGHRA and CDR2 YSYEKL. The CDR3 covers 16 residues. Between the trimmed V and J ends, which lost 0 bases and 1 base, there was a span of 9 bases. As DNA, the CDR3 is TGCGCCAGCAGCCAAGAGGGGGTATTGAACACCGGGGAGCTGTTTTTT. Protein sequence: CASSQEGVLNTGELFF.

This sequence joins TRBV7-2 and TRBJ2-3; D uncertain. The V end was cut by 2 bases, the J end by 4 bases, with 13 bases between. This CDR3 comprises 15 residues. CDR1 is SGHTA and CDR2 is FQGNSA in the germline V gene. In DNA form, the CDR3 reads TGTGCCAGCAGCTTAAGCTCTACCGCGGCAGATACGCAGTATTTT. Translating it yields CASSLSSTAADTQYF.

This chain uses TRBV6-5 with TRBJ1-2, with D perhaps TRBD1 (6 bases). The germline CDR1 and CDR2 sequences are MNHEY and SVGAGI. Trimming removed 5 bases at V and 4 bases at J, with 11 bases between. This CDR3 spans 13 amino acids. Here the CDR3 reads CASSPGASYGYTF. The CDR3 coding sequence is TGTGCCAGCAGTCCGGGGGCGTCCTATGGCTACACCTTC.

The chain carries TRBV5-1 and TRBJ2-5; possibly TRBD2 for D (5 bases). Germline lookup yields CDR1 SGHRS and CDR2 YFSETQ. The CDR3 length is 14 residues. Trimming took 1 base from V and 4 from J, leaving 11 bases between them. This CDR3 is CASSLMGARETQYF. Written as DNA, the CDR3 is TGCGCCAGCAGCTTGATGGGAGCCCGAGAGACCCAGTACTTC.

The V gene is TRBV7-2, the J gene TRBJ2-5; D may be TRBD1 (6 bases). Trimming shortened V by 1 base and J by 0 bases, and 9 bases separated the two germline ends. The CDR3 length is 15 residues. The germline CDR1 and CDR2 sequences are SGHTA and FQGNSA. CDR3 loop: CASSLGGRYQETQYF. The CDR3 DNA reads TGTGCCAGCAGCTTAGGGGGGCGGTACCAAGAGACCCAGTACTTC.

This chain uses TRBV14 with TRBJ2-7; the D gene is possibly TRBD1 (5 bases). The ends were cut back, 4 bases at V and 3 bases at J, with 19 bases in the middle. The germline V gene has CDR1 SGHDN and CDR2 FVKESK. The CDR3 extends over 16 amino acids. The CDR3: CASSPQLGQRYYEQYF. Here the CDR3 DNA reads TGTGCCAGCAGCCCTCAACTCGGACAACGTTACTACGAGCAGTACTTC.